This entry describes one T cell receptor beta chain. Its antigen is unidentified. Noted treatment: approximately 9-day PBMC culture with coronavirus spike peptide pools or control peptides (ViraFEST assay). Germline lookup yields CDR1 MDHEN and CDR2 SYDVKM. CDR3 size: 14 residues. Germline trimming cut 6 bases from V and 12 bases from J; bases unmatched to any gene: 9. The assay that was used to sequence DNA from cultured CD4+ T cells was the Oncomine TCR Beta short-read assay. From CD4+ T cells that had been cultured, genomic DNA was extracted. TCRdb redid the calling of the PCR reads with MiXCR, one entry per CDR3 protein. Counted here are 20,000 or so distinct CDR3 sequences, roughly 71% occurring once; the ten biggest clones make up under 10%. This sample is part of a study of vaccination and CD4 T cells after COVID-19.

This clonotype was sampled from a human donor who had recovered from COVID-19. This sequence joins TRBV28 and TRBJ1-4; 11 bases are shared with TRBD1. Sequencing used CD4+ T cells from blood, cultured in vitro. CDR3 DNA: TGTGCCAGCAGACGGACAGGGGGCCGGTTGGAACTGTTTTTT. Its translation is CASRRTGGRLELFF.